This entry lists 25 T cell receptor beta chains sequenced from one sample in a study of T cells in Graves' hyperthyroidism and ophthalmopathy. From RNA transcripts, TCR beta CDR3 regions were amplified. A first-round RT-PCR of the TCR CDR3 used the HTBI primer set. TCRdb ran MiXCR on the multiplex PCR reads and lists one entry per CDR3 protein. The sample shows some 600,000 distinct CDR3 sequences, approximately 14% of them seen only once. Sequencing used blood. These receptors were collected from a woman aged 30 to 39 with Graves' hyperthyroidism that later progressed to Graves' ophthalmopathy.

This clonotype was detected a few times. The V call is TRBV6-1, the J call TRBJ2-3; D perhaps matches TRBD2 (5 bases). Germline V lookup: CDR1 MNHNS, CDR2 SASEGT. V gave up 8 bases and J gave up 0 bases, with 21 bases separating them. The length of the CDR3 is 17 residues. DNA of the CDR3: TGTGCCAGCCGCCGCGCGGGCAGTGCTACTAGCACAGATACGCAGTATTTT. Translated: CASRRAGSATSTDTQYF.

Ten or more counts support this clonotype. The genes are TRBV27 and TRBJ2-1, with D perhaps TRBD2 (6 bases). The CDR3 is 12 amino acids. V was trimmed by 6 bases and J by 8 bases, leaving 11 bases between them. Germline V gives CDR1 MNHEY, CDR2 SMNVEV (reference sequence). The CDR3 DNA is TGTGCCAGCAGCGGAGGGGTAGATGAGCAGTTCTTC. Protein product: CASSGGVDEQFF.

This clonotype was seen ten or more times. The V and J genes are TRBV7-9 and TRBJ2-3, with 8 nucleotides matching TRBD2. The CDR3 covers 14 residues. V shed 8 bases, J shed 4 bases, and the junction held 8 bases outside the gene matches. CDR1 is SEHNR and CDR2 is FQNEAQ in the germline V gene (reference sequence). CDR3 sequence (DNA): TGTGCCAGCGATTCCGGACTAGCAGCAGATACGCAGTATTTT. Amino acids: CASDSGLAADTQYF.

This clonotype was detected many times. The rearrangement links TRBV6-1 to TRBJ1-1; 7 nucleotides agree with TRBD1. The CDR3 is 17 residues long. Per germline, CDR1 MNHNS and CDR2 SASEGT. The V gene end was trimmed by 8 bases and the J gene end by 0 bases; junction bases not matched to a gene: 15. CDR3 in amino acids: CASLTGFLTSMNTEAFF. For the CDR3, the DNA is TGTGCCAGCCTGACAGGGTTCCTTACCTCCATGAACACTGAAGCTTTCTTT.

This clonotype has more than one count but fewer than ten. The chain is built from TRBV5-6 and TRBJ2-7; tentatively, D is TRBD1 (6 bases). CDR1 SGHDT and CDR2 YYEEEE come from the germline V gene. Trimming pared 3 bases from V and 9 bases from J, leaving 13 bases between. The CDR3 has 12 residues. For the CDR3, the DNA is TGTGCCAGCAGCTCAACAGGGCTTGGGCAGTACTTC. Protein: CASSSTGLGQYF.

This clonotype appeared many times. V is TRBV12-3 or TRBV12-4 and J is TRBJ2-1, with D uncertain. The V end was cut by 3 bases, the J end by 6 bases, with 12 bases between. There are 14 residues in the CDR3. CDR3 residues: CASSFGVRVNEQFF. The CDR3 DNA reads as TGTGCCAGCAGTTTTGGGGTCAGAGTCAATGAGCAGTTCTTC.

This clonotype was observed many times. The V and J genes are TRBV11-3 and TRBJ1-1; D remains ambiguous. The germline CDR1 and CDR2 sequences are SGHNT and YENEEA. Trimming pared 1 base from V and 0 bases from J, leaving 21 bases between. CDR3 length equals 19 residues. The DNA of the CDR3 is TGTGCCAGCAGCTTAGGGGGAGGCTTCGAGGCAGCACTGAACACTGAAGCTTTCTTT. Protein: CASSLGGGFEAALNTEAFF.

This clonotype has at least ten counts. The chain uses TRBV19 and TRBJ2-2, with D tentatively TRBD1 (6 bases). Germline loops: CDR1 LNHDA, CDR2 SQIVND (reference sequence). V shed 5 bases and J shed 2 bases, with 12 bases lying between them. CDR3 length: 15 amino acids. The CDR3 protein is CASSPRTENTGELFF. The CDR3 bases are TGTGCCAGTAGTCCTCGGACAGAAAACACCGGGGAGCTGTTTTTT.

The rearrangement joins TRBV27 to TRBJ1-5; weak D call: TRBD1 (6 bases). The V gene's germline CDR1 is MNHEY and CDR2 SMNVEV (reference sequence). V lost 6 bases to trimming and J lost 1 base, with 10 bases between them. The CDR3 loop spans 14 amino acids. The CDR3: CASREGTSNQPQHF. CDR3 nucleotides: TGTGCCAGCAGAGAAGGGACAAGCAATCAGCCCCAGCATTTT.

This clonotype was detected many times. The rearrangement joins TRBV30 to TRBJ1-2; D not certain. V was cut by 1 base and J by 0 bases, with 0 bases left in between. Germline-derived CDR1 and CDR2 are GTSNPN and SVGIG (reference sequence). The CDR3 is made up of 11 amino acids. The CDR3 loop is CAWSANYGYTF. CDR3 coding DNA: TGTGCCTGGAGTGCTAACTATGGCTACACCTTC. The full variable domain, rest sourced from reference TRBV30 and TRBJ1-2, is SQTIHQWPATLVQPVGSPLSLECTVEGTSNPNLYWYRQAAGRGLQLLFYSVGIGQISSEVPQNLSASRPQDRQFILSSKKLLLSDSGFYLCAWSANYGYTFGSGTRLTVV.

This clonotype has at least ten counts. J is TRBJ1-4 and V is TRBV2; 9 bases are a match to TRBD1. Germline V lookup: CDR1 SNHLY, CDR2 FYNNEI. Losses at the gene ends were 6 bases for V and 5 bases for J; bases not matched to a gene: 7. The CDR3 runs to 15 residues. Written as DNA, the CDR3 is TGTGCCAGCAGGGTAGGGACAGGGTCGAATGAAAAACTGTTTTTT. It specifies CASRVGTGSNEKLFF.

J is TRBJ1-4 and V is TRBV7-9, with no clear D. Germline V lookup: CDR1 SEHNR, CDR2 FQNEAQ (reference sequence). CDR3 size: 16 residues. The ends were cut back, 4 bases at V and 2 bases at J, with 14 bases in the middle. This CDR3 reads CASSSLDPGTNEKLFF. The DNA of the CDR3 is TGTGCCAGCAGCTCCCTGGACCCGGGGACTAATGAAAAACTGTTTTTT.

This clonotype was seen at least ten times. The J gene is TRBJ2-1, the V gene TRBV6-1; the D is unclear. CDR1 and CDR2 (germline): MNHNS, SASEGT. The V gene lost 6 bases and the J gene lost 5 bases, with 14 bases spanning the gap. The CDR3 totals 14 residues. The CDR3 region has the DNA TGTGCCAGCAGGCCGTTTCGGGCGCACAATGAGCAGTTCTTC. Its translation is CASRPFRAHNEQFF.

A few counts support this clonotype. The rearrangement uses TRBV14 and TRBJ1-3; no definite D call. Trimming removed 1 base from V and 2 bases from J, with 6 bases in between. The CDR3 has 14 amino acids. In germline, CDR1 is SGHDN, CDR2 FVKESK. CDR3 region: CASSQGEPGNTIYF. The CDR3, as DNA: TGTGCCAGCAGCCAAGGGGAACCTGGAAACACCATATATTTT. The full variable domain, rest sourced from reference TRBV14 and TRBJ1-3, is EAGVTQFPSHSVIEKGQTVTLRCDPISGHDNLYWYRRVMGKEIKFLLHFVKESKQDESGMPNNRFLAERTGGTYSTLKVQPAELEDSGVYFCASSQGEPGNTIYFGEGSWLTVV.

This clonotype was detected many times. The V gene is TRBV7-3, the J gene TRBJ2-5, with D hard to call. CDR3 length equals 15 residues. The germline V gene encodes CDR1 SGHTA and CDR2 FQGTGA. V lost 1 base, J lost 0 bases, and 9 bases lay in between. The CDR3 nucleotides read TGTGCCAGCAGCTTAATAGGCGGCGACCAAGAGACCCAGTACTTC. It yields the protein CASSLIGGDQETQYF.

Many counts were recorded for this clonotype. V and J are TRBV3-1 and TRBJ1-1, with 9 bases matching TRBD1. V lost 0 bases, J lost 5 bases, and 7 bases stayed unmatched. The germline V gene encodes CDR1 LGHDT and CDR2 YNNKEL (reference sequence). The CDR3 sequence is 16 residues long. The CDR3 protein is CASSQEDRGFRTEAFF. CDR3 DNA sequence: TGTGCCAGCAGCCAAGAGGACAGGGGATTTCGAACTGAAGCTTTCTTT.

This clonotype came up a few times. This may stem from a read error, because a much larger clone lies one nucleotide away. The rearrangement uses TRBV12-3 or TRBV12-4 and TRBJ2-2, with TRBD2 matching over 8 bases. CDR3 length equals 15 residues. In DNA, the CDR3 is TGTGCCAGCACCCTACTAGCGGTTAACACCGGGGAGCTGGTTTTT. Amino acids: CASTLLAVNTGELVF.

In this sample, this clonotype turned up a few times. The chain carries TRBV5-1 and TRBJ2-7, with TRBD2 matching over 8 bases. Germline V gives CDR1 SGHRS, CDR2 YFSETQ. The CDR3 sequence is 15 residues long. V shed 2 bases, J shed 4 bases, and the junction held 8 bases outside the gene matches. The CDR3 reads CASSFLAGGEYEQYF. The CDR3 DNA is TGCGCCAGCAGCTTCTTGGCGGGAGGAGAATACGAGCAGTACTTC.

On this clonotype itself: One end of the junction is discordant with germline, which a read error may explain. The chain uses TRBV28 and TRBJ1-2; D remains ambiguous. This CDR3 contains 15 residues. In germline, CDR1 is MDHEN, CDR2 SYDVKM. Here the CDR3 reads CASTEISTPNYGHTF. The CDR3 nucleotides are TGTGCCTCCACAGAGATTTCTACTCCGAACTATGGCCACACCTTC.

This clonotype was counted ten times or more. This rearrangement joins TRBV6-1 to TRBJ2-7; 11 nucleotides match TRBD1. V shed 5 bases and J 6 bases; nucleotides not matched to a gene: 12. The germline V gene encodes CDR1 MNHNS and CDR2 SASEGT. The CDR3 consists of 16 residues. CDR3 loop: CASSPHGGTGGIEQYF. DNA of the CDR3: TGTGCCAGCAGTCCTCATGGCGGGACAGGGGGGATCGAGCAGTACTTC.

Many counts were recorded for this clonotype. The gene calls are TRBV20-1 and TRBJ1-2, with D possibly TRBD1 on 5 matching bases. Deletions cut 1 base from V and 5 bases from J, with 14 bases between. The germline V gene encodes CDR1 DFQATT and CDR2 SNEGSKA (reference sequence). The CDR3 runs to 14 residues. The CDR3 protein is CSARGGTNPYGYTF. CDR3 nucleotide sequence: TGCAGTGCTAGAGGGGGGACCAACCCGTATGGCTACACCTTC.

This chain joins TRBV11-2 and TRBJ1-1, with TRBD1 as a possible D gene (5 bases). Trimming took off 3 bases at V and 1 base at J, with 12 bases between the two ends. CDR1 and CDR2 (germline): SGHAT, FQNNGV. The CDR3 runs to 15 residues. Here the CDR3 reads CASSLAGPRNTEAFF. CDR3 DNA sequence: TGTGCCAGCAGCTTGGCGGGACCGAGGAACACTGAAGCTTTCTTT.

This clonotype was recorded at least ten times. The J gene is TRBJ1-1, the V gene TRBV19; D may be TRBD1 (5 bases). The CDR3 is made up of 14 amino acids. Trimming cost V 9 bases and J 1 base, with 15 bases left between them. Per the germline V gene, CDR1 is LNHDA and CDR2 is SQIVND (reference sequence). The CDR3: CASSTGGANTEAFF. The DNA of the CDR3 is TGTGCCAGCAGCACCGGAGGGGCGAACACTGAAGCTTTCTTT.

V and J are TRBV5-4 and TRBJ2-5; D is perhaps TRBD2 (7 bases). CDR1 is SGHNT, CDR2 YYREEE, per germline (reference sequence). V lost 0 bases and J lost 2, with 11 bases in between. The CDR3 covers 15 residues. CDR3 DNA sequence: TGTGCCAGCAGCTTGGAGGGGGGGGGACAAGAGACCCAGTACTTC. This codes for CASSLEGGGQETQYF.

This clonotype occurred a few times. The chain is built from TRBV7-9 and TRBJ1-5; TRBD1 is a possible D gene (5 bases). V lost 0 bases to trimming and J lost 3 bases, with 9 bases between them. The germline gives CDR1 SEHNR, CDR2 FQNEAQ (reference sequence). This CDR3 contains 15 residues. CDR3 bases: TGTGCCAGCAGCTTAGCGGGGCGGGACAATCAGCCCCAGCATTTT. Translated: CASSLAGRDNQPQHF.